A single sample gave rise to the 32 T cell receptor beta chains below, sequenced in a study of Graves' ophthalmopathy and Graves' hyperthyroidism listed by TCRdb under 2018. Sequencing relied on an Illumina HiSeq 2000. TCR beta CDR3 regions were amplified from RNA transcripts for repertoire sequencing. A first-round RT-PCR used HTBI primers with the Qiagen OneStep RT-PCR kit, followed by a second-round multiplex PCR, size selection and purification. In TCRdb, the public reads were trimmed at Q25 with fastp and aligned with MiXCR, with productive beta chains retained. Rows with a matching CDR3 protein are joined into one entry that keeps the most common DNA and genes. The sample table lists about 160,000 distinct CDR3 sequences, around 39% of them with a count of one. Less than 9.5% of the sample belongs to the ten largest clones. The specimen sequenced was peripheral blood. These receptor sequences come from a man younger than 40 with Graves' ophthalmopathy. Donor details come from another sample of the same person, matched by shared clones.

The chain links TRBV30 to TRBJ2-7, with 11 bases identical to TRBD1. CDR1 is GTSNPN, CDR2 SVGIG, per germline (reference sequence). The CDR3 has 13 amino acids. V was clipped by 2 bases and J by 6 bases; unmatched bases: 3. The CDR3 coding sequence is TGTGCCTGGAGTTGGACAGGGGGCAGCGAGCAGTACTTC. This encodes CAWSWTGGSEQYF.

The chain joins TRBV7-2 to TRBJ2-7; D perhaps matches TRBD2 (5 bases). V shed 0 bases and J shed 4 bases, with 7 bases lying between them. The CDR3 is 13 amino acids. Germline V CDR1 and CDR2: SGHTA, FQGNSA. The CDR3 loop reads CASSLATKYEQYF. In nucleotides, the CDR3 is TGTGCCAGCAGCTTAGCGACTAAATACGAGCAGTACTTC.

This clonotype was counted at least ten times. The V call is TRBV28, the J call TRBJ1-5; TRBD1 matches 9 bases. The CDR3 has 15 amino acids. The V segment lost 8 bases and the J segment 2 bases; nucleotides outside the gene matches: 7. Germline V gene data show CDR1 as MDHEN and CDR2 as SYDVKM. For the CDR3, the DNA is TGTGCCAGCCACCCGCGGACAGGGGGCAATCAGCCCCAGCATTTT. Protein: CASHPRTGGNQPQHF.

The chain has TRBV7-2 and TRBJ2-7; D gene uncertain. Trimming removed 7 bases at V and 0 bases at J, with 4 bases between. The CDR3 consists of 11 residues. Germline CDR1 is SGHTA and CDR2 is FQGNSA. The CDR3 sequence is CASTNSYEQYF. The CDR3 DNA reads TGTGCCAGCACCAACTCCTACGAGCAGTACTTC.

The chain couples TRBV28 to TRBJ1-3, with TRBD1 matching over 9 bases. This CDR3 comprises 14 residues. J lost 2 bases, V lost 4 bases, and 0 bases had no gene match. Germline V gene data show CDR1 as MDHEN and CDR2 as SYDVKM. The CDR3: CASSWTGAGNTIYF. The CDR3 nucleotides read TGTGCCAGCAGTTGGACAGGGGCTGGAAACACCATATATTTT.

This clonotype showed up many times. The V call is TRBV20-1, the J call TRBJ2-7; 8 nucleotides match TRBD2. The CDR3 length is 14 residues. The germline V gene has CDR1 DFQATT and CDR2 SNEGSKA (reference sequence). The V segment lost 4 bases and the J segment 6 bases; nucleotides outside the gene matches: 11. CDR3 in DNA: TGCAGTGCTACGAGGGGGACTAGTACTCTCGAGCAGTACTTC. The encoded protein is CSATRGTSTLEQYF.

This clonotype occurred many times. V usage is TRBV11-2 and J usage is TRBJ2-7; D may correspond to TRBD1 or TRBD2 (5 bases each). V lost 3 bases and J 2 bases, leaving 17 bases between the germline ends. CDR1 and CDR2 from the germline V gene are SGHAT and FQNNGV. This CDR3 has 16 residues. CDR3 nucleotides: TGTGCCAGCAGCTTGGGACCTTCGGGGAGCACCTACGAGCAGTACTTC. Translated, it gives CASSLGPSGSTYEQYF.

The J gene is TRBJ1-1, the V gene TRBV6-4; TRBD1 matches 11 bases. The J call could be wrong; TRBJ2-7 is a better fit for the DNA end. Germline assignment: CDR1 MRHNA and CDR2 SNTAGT. The CDR3 runs 13 residues. As DNA, the CDR3 is TGTGCCAGCGGGGACAGGGGGTTTGAAGAGCAGTACTTC. It codes for CASGDRGFEEQYF.

The J gene is TRBJ1-1, the V gene TRBV12-3 or TRBV12-4, with D possibly being TRBD1 (5 bases). The CDR3 covers 14 residues. Deletions cut 2 bases from V and 5 bases from J, with 12 bases between. CDR3 DNA sequence: TGTGCCAGCAGTTTATCGGGGGGAAGGACTGAAGCTTTCTTT. This translates into CASSLSGGRTEAFF.

The chain combines TRBV19 with TRBJ1-1, with unresolved D. The CDR3 totals 16 residues. The V end lost 10 bases, the J end lost 0 bases, and 21 bases lay between the germline ends. Germline V gene data show CDR1 as LNHDA and CDR2 as SQIVND (reference sequence). The CDR3 DNA reads TGTGCCACCAAGAACACCGGCAGATTTATGAACACTGAAGCTTTCTTT. Protein product: CATKNTGRFMNTEAFF. The variable domain in full, completed from reference TRBV19 and TRBJ1-1, reads DGGITQSPKYLFRKEGQNVTLSCEQNLNHDAMYWYRQDPGQGLRLIYYSQIVNDFQKGDIAEGYSVSREKKESFPLTVTSAQKNPTAFYLCATKNTGRFMNTEAFFGQGTRLTVV.

This chain joins TRBV6-1 and TRBJ2-7; tentatively, D is TRBD1 or TRBD2 (5 bases each). Trimming removed 3 bases at V and 3 bases at J, with 12 bases between. Per germline, CDR1 MNHNS and CDR2 SASEGT. CDR3 size: 14 residues. The CDR3 DNA is TGTGCCAGCAGTGAGTGGGGGAATGGCTACGAGCAGTACTTC. Protein: CASSEWGNGYEQYF.

This chain links TRBV28 with TRBJ2-2; a possible D gene is TRBD2 (6 bases). The V and J ends lost 7 bases and 6 bases respectively, with 9 bases between them. The CDR3 totals 12 residues. Germline V gives CDR1 MDHEN, CDR2 SYDVKM. The CDR3 reads CASTREPGELFF. The DNA for the CDR3 is TGTGCCAGCACGCGGGAACCCGGGGAGCTGTTTTTT. Looking up the rest from reference TRBV28 and TRBJ2-2 gives the full variable domain: DVKVTQSSRYLVKRTGEKVFLECVQDMDHENMFWYRQDPGLGLRLIYFSYDVKMKEKGDIPEGYSVSREKKERFSLILESASTNQTSMYLCASTREPGELFFGEGSRLTVL.

This clonotype was observed many times. The V call is TRBV5-6, the J call TRBJ2-2; 8 bases align to TRBD1. The junction had 7 bases not matched to a gene; V was cut back by 5 bases and J by 4 bases. The CDR3 extends over 15 amino acids. Germline-derived CDR1 and CDR2 are SGHDT and YYEEEE. Here the CDR3 reads CASSGRDRFTGELFF. In DNA, the CDR3 is TGTGCCAGCAGTGGCCGGGACAGGTTCACCGGGGAGCTGTTTTTT.

The CDR3 DNA reads as TGCAGCGTCCCCTTGGCAGGGACCGAGCAGTACTTC. Residues: CSVPLAGTEQYF. This sequence joins TRBV29-1 and TRBJ2-7; D is possibly TRBD1 or TRBD2 (5 bases each). Germline-derived CDR1 and CDR2 are SQVTM and ANQGSEA. The CDR3 is made up of 12 amino acids. Trimming took 6 bases from V and 6 from J, leaving 15 bases between them.

The V call is TRBV12-3 or TRBV12-4, the J call TRBJ1-6, with no clear D. The CDR3 sequence is 14 residues long. The ends were cut back, 1 base at V and 13 bases at J, with 14 bases in the middle. The DNA for the CDR3 is TGTGCCAGCAGTTTAGGGCGAGAGGGAGGGCCCCTCCACTTT. As protein: CASSLGREGGPLHF.

Ten or more counts support this clonotype. V usage is TRBV29-1 and J usage is TRBJ1-1; D is ambiguous. CDR1 SQVTM and CDR2 ANQGSEA come from the germline V gene. V lost 8 bases and J lost 4, with 11 bases in between. The CDR3 has 11 amino acids. Here the CDR3 DNA reads TGCAGCTCTGGAGGCGCCACTGAAGCTTTCTTT. Translated, it gives CSSGGATEAFF.

The V gene is TRBV12-3 or TRBV12-4, the J gene TRBJ1-1; TRBD1 is a possible D gene (6 bases). This CDR3 is 12 amino acids long. Deletions cut 6 bases from V and 3 bases from J, with 8 bases between. CDR3 loop: CASSAGDTEAFF. The CDR3 DNA reads TGTGCCAGCAGCGCAGGGGACACTGAAGCTTTCTTT.

This clonotype showed up many times. The chain has TRBV30 and TRBJ2-5, with TRBD2 matching over 9 bases. The V gene's germline CDR1 is GTSNPN and CDR2 SVGIG (reference sequence). V gave up 2 bases and J gave up 6 bases; unmatched junction bases: 16. The CDR3 spans 17 residues. CDR3 bases: TGTGCCTGGAGTCCAGGTTTGGGCGGGAGGGCCGTGAAGACCCAGTACTTC. It encodes CAWSPGLGGRAVKTQYF.

This clonotype appeared many times. The rearrangement links TRBV20-1 to TRBJ2-7; D uncertain. Deletions cut 4 bases from V and 3 bases from J, with 13 bases between. CDR3 length: 13 amino acids. Germline CDR1 is DFQATT and CDR2 is SNEGSKA (reference sequence). The CDR3 sequence is CSAKDGSDYEQYF. For the CDR3, the DNA is TGCAGTGCTAAGGATGGGTCCGACTACGAGCAGTACTTC.

This clonotype was seen many times. The V call is TRBV6-5, the J call TRBJ2-7, with TRBD2 matching over 11 bases. Germline trimming cut 7 bases from V and 2 bases from J; bases unmatched to any gene: 7. The CDR3 has 15 amino acids. Germline values: CDR1 MNHEY, CDR2 SVGAGI. CDR3 region: CASKILAGETYEQYF. As DNA, the CDR3 is TGTGCCAGCAAGATACTAGCGGGAGAAACCTACGAGCAGTACTTC.

The rearrangement joins TRBV9 to TRBJ1-2; 8 nucleotides agree with TRBD1. J was trimmed by 7 bases and V by 3 bases; bases with no gene match: 5. Per the germline V gene, CDR1 is SGDLS and CDR2 is YYNGEE. The CDR3 is 13 amino acids. CDR3 loop: CASSERQGSGYTF. CDR3 DNA: TGTGCCAGCAGCGAGCGACAGGGGAGTGGCTACACCTTC. The full variable domain, in which reference TRBV9 and TRBJ1-2 provide the parts outside the CDR3, is DSGVTQTPKHLITATGQRVTLRCSPRSGDLSVYWYQQSLDQGLQFLIQYYNGEERAKGNILERFSAQQFPDLHSELNLSSLELGDSALYFCASSERQGSGYTFGSGTRLTVV.

This chain joins TRBV12-3 or TRBV12-4 and TRBJ2-7; 9 positions agree with TRBD1. Trimming took 6 bases from V and 2 from J; bases not matched to a gene: 8. The CDR3 length is 15 residues. CDR3 sequence (DNA): TGTGCCAGCAGGCAAACCGGGACAGGGACCTACGAGCAGTACTTC. Protein sequence: CASRQTGTGTYEQYF.

The table lists this clonotype with many counts. The CDR3 loop is CSAGGRYPGTEAFF. The CDR3 bases are TGCAGTGCTGGGGGGCGATACCCGGGAACTGAAGCTTTCTTT. The V and J genes are TRBV20-1 and TRBJ1-1, with D perhaps matching TRBD1 (6 bases). The CDR3 sequence is 14 residues long. The germline V gene encodes CDR1 DFQATT and CDR2 SNEGSKA (reference sequence). V lost 5 bases, J lost 5 bases, and 18 bases lay in between.

This clonotype was observed at least ten times. The gene calls are TRBV7-2 and TRBJ2-7; no clear D. The length of the CDR3 is 12 residues. V was shortened by 4 bases and J by 5 bases, with 9 bases between the two germline ends. Germline CDR1 and CDR2: SGHTA and FQGNSA. The CDR3 nucleotides read TGTGCCAGCAGCTATGGCGTTAACGAGCAGTACTTC. This encodes CASSYGVNEQYF.

In its sample, this clonotype was seen many times. This rearrangement joins TRBV6-1 to TRBJ1-1, with TRBD1 matching over 7 bases. The germline gives CDR1 MNHNS, CDR2 SASEGT. This CDR3 spans 15 amino acids. The V gene end was trimmed by 3 bases and the J gene end by 4 bases; junction bases not matched to a gene: 8. CDR3 nucleotides: TGTGCCAGCAGTGAGCCCCCCGACAGGGCCACTGAAGCTTTCTTT. This sequence encodes CASSEPPDRATEAFF.

This clonotype was detected ten times or more. The gene calls are TRBV6-2 or TRBV6-3 and TRBJ2-7, with D maybe TRBD2 (6 bases). The CDR3 length is 18 residues. Germline CDR1 reads MNHEY; CDR2 reads SVGEGT. V lost 2 bases and J lost 2, with 22 bases in between. This CDR3 reads CASSYEGDSLWTTYEQYF. CDR3 DNA: TGTGCCAGCAGTTACGAGGGAGATAGCTTGTGGACTACCTACGAGCAGTACTTC.

This clonotype was seen just once. The rearrangement uses TRBV11-2 and TRBJ2-7; 9 bases are a match to TRBD2. With V trimmed by 5 bases and J by 2 bases, 10 bases remained unmatched. This CDR3 contains 16 residues. Germline V gene sequence: CDR1 SGHAT, CDR2 FQNNGV. This chain's CDR3 is CASSRPGTSKTYEQYF. As DNA, the CDR3 is TGTGCCAGCAGCCGACCAGGGACTAGCAAGACCTACGAGCAGTACTTC.

This clonotype was counted many times. This chain connects TRBV28 to TRBJ2-5; no firm D call. V was trimmed by 3 bases and J by 1 base, leaving 6 bases between them. Germline V gene data show CDR1 as MDHEN and CDR2 as SYDVKM. The CDR3 is made up of 13 amino acids. The CDR3 reads CASSLVLQETQYF. The CDR3 DNA is TGTGCCAGCAGTTTGGTACTCCAAGAGACCCAGTACTTC. Combining the CDR3 with reference TRBV28 and TRBJ2-5 gives the whole variable domain DVKVTQSSRYLVKRTGEKVFLECVQDMDHENMFWYRQDPGLGLRLIYFSYDVKMKEKGDIPEGYSVSREKKERFSLILESASTNQTSMYLCASSLVLQETQYFGPGTRLLVL.

This chain joins TRBV2 and TRBJ2-7; D possibly corresponds to TRBD1 (5 bases). The CDR3 has 12 residues. V dropped 7 bases and J dropped 3 bases, with 10 bases sitting between them. The germline CDR1 and CDR2 sequences are SNHLY and FYNNEI. CDR3 protein: CASIGRDYEQYF. The CDR3 DNA sequence: TGTGCCAGCATCGGCAGGGACTACGAGCAGTACTTC.

In its sample, this clonotype was seen many times. CDR3 amino acids: CASSLPGPYEQYF. CDR3 coding DNA: TGTGCCAGCAGCCTACCGGGCCCCTACGAGCAGTACTTC. V is TRBV7-2 and J is TRBJ2-7; D call uncertain. The V end was cut by 5 bases, the J end by 2 bases, with 10 bases between. CDR3 length: 13 amino acids. Germline V gives CDR1 SGHTA, CDR2 FQGNSA.

This chain links TRBV28 with TRBJ2-5; D may be TRBD1 (5 bases). There are 14 residues in the CDR3. Trimming pared 5 bases from V and 5 bases from J, leaving 15 bases between. CDR1 is MDHEN, CDR2 SYDVKM, per germline. CDR3 amino acids: CASSTTDELETQYF. CDR3 DNA sequence: TGTGCCAGCAGTACGACAGACGAATTGGAGACCCAGTACTTC.

Written as DNA, the CDR3 is TGCGCCAGCAGCTTGGCCGACGCCGGTGAGGCTTTCTTT. Protein sequence: CASSLADAGEAFF. The genes are TRBV5-1 and TRBJ1-1, with D uncertain. CDR3 length: 13 residues. The germline gives CDR1 SGHRS, CDR2 YFSETQ. V was cut by 0 bases and J by 11 bases, with 14 bases left in between.